The T cell receptor beta chain under discussion was sequenced for a study of PD-1 blockade in mismatch repair-deficient tumors. Measured with immunoSEQ multiplex PCR; TCRdb has only the in-frame clones, and not every one. The sample consists of tens of thousands of clones, around 80% of them appearing once. The V and J ends lost 4 bases and 6 bases respectively, with 13 bases between them. The germline V gene has CDR1 LNHDA and CDR2 SQIVND (reference sequence). The CDR3 has 14 amino acids. The sample in question was peripheral blood, obtained 2 weeks after starting pembrolizumab. This TCR was sampled from an adult with mismatch repair-deficient cancer. This sequence joins TRBV19 and TRBJ1-5; tentative D call: TRBD1 (5 bases). As DNA, the CDR3 is TGTGCCAGTAGTAGAGGGGTGTTCGGTCAGCCCCAGCATTTT. Translated, it gives CASSRGVFGQPQHF.